This T cell receptor (beta chain) was recorded in a study of CD8+ T cells in alopecia areata. cDNA reverse transcribed from extracted RNA served as the sequencing template. Libraries were prepared by immunoSEQ multiplex PCR; TCRdb keeps only in-frame clonotypes and omits some of them. The repertoire has fewer than 110,000 clones, about 61% of them found once; the top ten carry about 15%. Treatment given: oral pan-JAK inhibitor, 5-10 mg twice daily. Sequencing used CD8+ T cells sorted from blood, obtained between weeks 55 and 65, from a patient treated with tofacitinib. This TCR derives from a human donor with alopecia areata.

The CDR3 reads CASSQDPLALYNEQFF. The CDR3 DNA reads TGCGCCAGCAGCCAAGATCCGTTGGCCCTATACAATGAGCAGTTCTTC. The chain links TRBV4-1 to TRBJ2-1; D is unclear. Germline values: CDR1 MGHRA, CDR2 YSYEKL. This CDR3 is built from 16 residues. The V gene lost 0 bases and the J gene lost 4 bases, with 13 bases spanning the gap.